A single sample gave rise to the 6 T cell receptor beta chains below, sequenced in a study of T-cell reconstitution after alpha-beta-depleted transplantation in children. A TCRbeta library incorporating unique molecular identifiers was prepared. TCRdb ran MiXCR on the PCR reads and lists one entry per CDR3 protein. The sample yields around 110,000 distinct CDR3 sequences, 10% seen once. Sample: PBMCs, taken before TCRalphabeta/CD19-depleted stem cell transplant. The receptors derive from a boy between 2 and 10 years old with acute lymphoblastic leukemia, due to receive a stem cell transplant.

This chain uses TRBV12-3 or TRBV12-4 with TRBJ1-3, with a weak D call TRBD1 (5 bases). This CDR3 is built from 17 residues. Trimming cost V 0 bases and J 0 bases, with 12 bases left between them. CDR3 loop: CASSLARRGLSGNTIYF. Here the CDR3 DNA reads TGTGCCAGCAGTTTAGCGAGACGGGGCCTCTCTGGAAACACCATATATTTT.

This clonotype appeared a few times. The chain recombines TRBV2 with TRBJ1-5, with 10 nucleotides matching TRBD1. The CDR3 is 15 amino acids. The germline gives CDR1 SNHLY, CDR2 FYNNEI. V shed 4 bases, J shed 4 bases, and the junction held 4 bases outside the gene matches. The CDR3 DNA reads as TGTGCCAGCAGTGCGGGGACAGGGGTTAATCAGCCCCAGCATTTT. It encodes CASSAGTGVNQPQHF.

This clonotype occurred many times. This sequence joins TRBV20-1 and TRBJ1-5, with TRBD1 as a possible D gene (6 bases). Trimming took 0 bases from V and 7 from J, leaving 10 bases between them. CDR3 length: 13 residues. From germline, CDR1 is DFQATT and CDR2 SNEGSKA (reference sequence). The CDR3 region is CSARDWGAQPQHF. Written as DNA, the CDR3 is TGCAGTGCTAGAGATTGGGGGGCCCAGCCCCAGCATTTT.

As for this clonotype: A much larger clone sits a single nucleotide away, making a read error possible. The V and J genes are TRBV7-8 and TRBJ2-7; the match to TRBD2 covers 9 bases. The CDR3 covers 14 residues. The germline CDR1 and CDR2 sequences are SGHVS and FQNEAQ. Losses at the gene ends were 5 bases for V and 0 bases for J; bases not matched to a gene: 2. CDR3 residues: CASSISGSSYEQYF. As DNA, the CDR3 is TGTGCCAGCAGCATTAGCGGGAGCTCCTACGAGCAGTACTTC.

This clonotype was counted many times. The chain combines TRBV7-6 with TRBJ2-5; D is unresolved. Germline CDR1 SGHVS, CDR2 FNYEAQ. The germline V and J ends were trimmed by 6 bases and 5 bases, with 13 bases remaining between them. The CDR3 spans 13 residues. CDR3 loop: CASSFILGETQYF. The DNA of the CDR3 is TGTGCCAGCAGTTTTATTTTGGGGGAGACCCAGTACTTC.

CDR3 in DNA: TGTGCCAGCAGTCCAGGGGGCGGTACCTGGGAGTTCTTC. Residues: CASSPGGGTWEFF. The chain joins TRBV7-2 to TRBJ2-1, with 8 bases aligning to TRBD1. The ends lost 6 bases at V and 14 bases at J; junction bases unmatched: 12. Germline values: CDR1 SGHTA, CDR2 FQGNSA. This CDR3 has 13 residues.